This TCR beta chain was obtained from a study of cytomegalovirus exposure and HLA in healthy donors. Study-wide findings and caveats: Many donors shared some public TCRs, even though most TCR sequences were rare. Analyses of presence/absence relied on an assumption of roughly uniform sequencing depth across donors. The authors listed over 150 TCR beta chains as cytomegalovirus-associated.

Per germline, CDR1 SSHAT and CDR2 FNYEAQ (reference sequence). CDR3 length equals 14 residues. Regarding this clone: Antigen: not known. The junction departs from germline at one end; a sequencing error may be responsible.

Primers for the PCR totalled 60 Vbeta and 13 Jbeta. Sequenced by immunoSEQ multiplex PCR; TCRdb stores in-frame clones only, minus some. The table includes some 120,000 clones, over 60% detected once. The TCR originated in a human donor in good health. The sequenced sample consisted of PBMCs. J is TRBJ2-6 and V is TRBV7-7, with D tentatively TRBD2 (5 bases). The CDR3 coding sequence is TGTGCTAGCAGCTCCGGAGGTGGGGCCAACGTCCTGACTTTC. Translating it yields CASSSGGGANVLTF.